This TCR beta chain was sequenced during a study of T-cell reconstitution after alpha-beta-depleted transplantation in children. This clonotype was detected ten times or more. The antigen is not known. This CDR3 is built from 16 residues. Germline V lookup: CDR1 ENHRY, CDR2 SYGVKD. Trimming took 3 bases from V and 5 from J, leaving 16 bases between them. A library of TCRbeta sequences, prepared with unique molecular identifiers, was generated. TCRdb re-called the PCR reads through MiXCR, storing one row per CDR3 protein. The data show 200,000 to 300,000 distinct CDR3 sequences, around 7.5% seen once. Whole-study findings and limits: In patients about two months after transplant, alpha-beta T cells reportedly arose from several hundred expanded graft clones. For some patients, TCRbeta diversity was high at day 60 because of recipient T cells and thymic progenitors that survived. Hyperexpanded clones declined; after one year, newly produced T cells mostly supplied diversity.

The chain uses TRBV10-3 and TRBJ1-4; weak D call: TRBD1 (5 bases). This TCR derives from a male patient aged 5 to 17 who had a stem cell transplant for acute lymphoblastic leukemia, so the T cells may come from the graft donor. This specimen was PBMCs, mostly from graft donor cells, taken 180 days after TCRalphabeta/CD19-depleted stem cell transplant. CDR3 loop: CAISDPAGLQNEKLFF. CDR3 nucleotides: TGTGCCATCAGTGATCCGGCGGGACTCCAAAATGAAAAACTGTTTTTT.